This T cell receptor beta chain was observed in a study of blood T cell repertoires in COVID-19. About the research overall: Acute-phase and convalescent COVID-19 samples originated in the United States, Italy and Spain.

Authors' methods: Reference gene primer amplification gave estimated nucleated cell counts. TCRdb's copy holds only in-frame clones and misses some; the assay was immunoSEQ multiplex PCR. V, J and clone size are taken as reported in that table, and D and trimming were inferred from the DNA itself. Among 130,000 to 150,000 clones, approximately 88% were seen once, and the ten largest hold 1.5% to 2%. The sequence was obtained from a man between 70 and 80 years old with acute or convalescent COVID-19. Sequenced material: peripheral blood.

In DNA form, the CDR3 reads TGTGCCAGCAGCTACTCCAGAGGGAGGAACACTGAAGCTTTCTTT. Amino acid sequence: CASSYSRGRNTEAFF. The J gene is TRBJ1-1, the V gene TRBV11-2; D unresolved. CDR1 and CDR2 (germline): SGHAT, FQNNGV. V was cut by 4 bases and J by 1 base, with 13 bases left in between. The CDR3 runs to 15 residues.